Described below is a single T cell receptor beta chain sequence and its context. Using immunoSEQ multiplex PCR, the repertoire was profiled, and TCRdb retains in-frame clones only, with some absent. Of roughly 330,000 clones in the sample, around 86% were seen once. This sample is drawn from a study of blood T cell repertoires in COVID-19. The overall study: The study drew acute and convalescent COVID-19 samples from the United States, Italy and Spain.

The CDR3 extends over 12 amino acids. CDR1 and CDR2 (germline): GTSNPN, SVGIG (reference sequence). J is TRBJ2-1 and V is TRBV30, with a tentative D call TRBD2 (6 bases). Sequencing was carried out using peripheral blood. The receptor was derived from a woman in her forties or fifties with acute or convalescent COVID-19. The CDR3 protein is CVADGGYNEQFF. DNA for the CDR3: TGTGTGGCGGACGGGGGTTACAATGAGCAGTTCTTC.